This TCR beta chain was profiled in a study of T cells in tumors after PD-1 blockade (dated by TCRdb to about 2019). Regarding the study in general: Exclusion criteria were prior checkpoint blockade, use of systemic immunosuppressants, or recent radiotherapy or other anti-cancer therapy within 4 weeks. RECIST version 1.1 was used to evaluate clinical response. Using site-matched tumors from BCC or SCC patients sampled before and after anti-PD-1 therapy, the study carried out paired single-cell RNA and TCR sequencing. On average, peripheral blood samples yielded under 45,000 unique clonotypes and 90,000 to 120,000 TCR templates (range roughly 22,000-280,000). While on anti-PD-1 treatment, some of the patients also continued taking daily vismodegib 150 mg. Pembrolizumab 200 mg every 3 weeks or cemiplimab 350 mg every 2 weeks was administered to patients. Bulk TCR sequencing was performed on around 10 peripheral blood samples from 4 or 5 patients to compare blood and tumor clonotypes.

Beyond this particular receptor, the publication reports: Roughly 40% of TCR clonotypes from the tumor were detected in blood, and certain novel exhausted tumor clones were present in blood collected before treatment, which suggests recruitment from the periphery. Where the novel T cell clones came from was not determined, and possible sources could include lymphoid organs or rare unexpanded clones inside the tumor or in the tumor periphery.

The CDR3 holds 16 amino acids from the cysteine to the phenylalanine. Here the CDR3 DNA is all that survives: 48 bases in frame from base 1. V and J are trimmed by 5 bases and 8 bases, and the gene matches miss 14 bases of the junction. Based on the germline V gene, the CDR1 and CDR2 sequences are SGHTA and FQGNSA. For bulk TCRbeta sequencing, genomic DNA was extracted from tumor biopsies or peripheral blood, and input amounts ranged from about 600 ng to 6,004 ng. Every patient had histologically proven advanced or metastatic basal or squamous cell carcinoma and was a poor candidate for surgical resection. The basal cell carcinoma cohort was made up of roughly ten patients, and bulk tumor TCR sequencing was performed for several of these patients. The immunoSEQ platform was used for deep TCRbeta sequencing. Regarding the original processing steps: For further analysis, only productive rearrangements were exported out of the immunoSEQ Analyzer. T cell phenotypes were assigned to bulk TCRbeta clonotypes by matching to single-cell RNA+TCR-seq clones sharing the same TCRbeta sequence. Clone enrichment in tumor was computed as tumor frequency divided by PBMC frequency from bulk TCR sequencing. GLIPH was used to group TCRs into specificity groups, clusters of distinct TCRs likely recognizing common antigens via shared CDR3 motifs. As stored in TCRdb, this immuneACCESS dataset retains in-frame rearrangements with V and J assigned. A fraction of the clones does not appear; measured against another copy, unresolved V genes explain less than half of the discrepancy, and the remainder lacks a known reason. Clonal size and the V and J genes are those of that table, whereas D and trimming came from the DNA. The sample has about 19,000 clones on record, roughly 80% of them singletons. The ten largest clones add up to approximately 25% of the sample.

Comments on this clone: The target of this receptor is not known. There are no base qualities to consult, and no much larger clone falls within one base.

The TCR originated in a human donor with advanced basal cell or squamous cell carcinoma (not recorded which). Sequencing was performed on PBMCs, taken after anti-PD-1 therapy. The sequence links TRBV7-2 to TRBJ1-4, with TRBD1 matching 7 junction bases. The CDR3 protein sequence reads: CASSRSARGLVEKLFF. The nucleotide sequence is TGTGCCAGCAGCAGAAGCGCCAGGGGGTTAGTCGAAAAACTGTTTTTT.